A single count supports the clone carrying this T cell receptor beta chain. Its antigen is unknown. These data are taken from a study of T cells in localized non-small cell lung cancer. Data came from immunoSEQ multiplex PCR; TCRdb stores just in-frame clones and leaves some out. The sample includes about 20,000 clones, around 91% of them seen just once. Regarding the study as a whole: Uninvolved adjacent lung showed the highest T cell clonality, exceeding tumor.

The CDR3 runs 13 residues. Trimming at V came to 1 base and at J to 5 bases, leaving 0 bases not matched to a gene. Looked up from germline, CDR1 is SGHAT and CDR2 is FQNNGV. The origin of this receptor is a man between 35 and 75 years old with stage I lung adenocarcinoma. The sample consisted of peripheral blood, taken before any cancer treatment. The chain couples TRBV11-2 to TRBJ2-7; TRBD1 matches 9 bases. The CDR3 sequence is CASSLGTGDEQYF. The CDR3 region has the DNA TGTGCCAGCAGCTTAGGGACAGGGGACGAGCAGTACTTC.